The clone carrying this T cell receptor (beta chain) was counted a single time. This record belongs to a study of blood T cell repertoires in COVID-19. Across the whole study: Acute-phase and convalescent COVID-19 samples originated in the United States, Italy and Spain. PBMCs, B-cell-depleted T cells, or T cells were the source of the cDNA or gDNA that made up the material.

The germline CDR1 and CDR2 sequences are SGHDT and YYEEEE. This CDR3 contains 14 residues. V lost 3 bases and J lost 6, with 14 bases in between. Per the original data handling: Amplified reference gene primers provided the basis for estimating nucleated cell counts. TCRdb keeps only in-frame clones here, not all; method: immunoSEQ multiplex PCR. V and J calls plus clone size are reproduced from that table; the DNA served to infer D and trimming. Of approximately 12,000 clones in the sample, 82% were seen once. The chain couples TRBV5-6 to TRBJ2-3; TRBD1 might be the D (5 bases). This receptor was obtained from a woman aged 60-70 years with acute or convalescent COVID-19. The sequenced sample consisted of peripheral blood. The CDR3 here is CASSSALGADTQYF. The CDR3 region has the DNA TGTGCCAGCAGCTCGGCCCTAGGGGCCGATACGCAGTATTTT.